This TCR beta chain was profiled in a study of T cells after yellow fever vaccination. A universal primer site and UMIs were added as TCR cDNA was made by 5'RACE template switching. TCRdb recomputed calls from the 5' RACE reads with MiXCR, one row per CDR3 protein. The sample lists approximately 240,000 distinct CDR3 sequences, roughly 4% occurring once. The study's findings and limits: Booster sampling recovered most clones from primary vaccination (approximately 97% CD4, approximately 90% CD8).

This clonotype occurred many times. The antigen remains undetermined. The source is a man between 18 and 29 years old who received the YFV17D yellow fever vaccine. Sample: PBMCs, taken 15 days after the yellow fever booster vaccination.

CDR3 in amino acids: CAWSVPNIRDLYNSPLHF. The DNA of the CDR3 is TGTGCCTGGAGTGTACCCAACATCCGGGACCTATATAATTCACCCCTCCACTTT. This chain joins TRBV30 and TRBJ1-6; a possible D gene is TRBD1 (5 bases). CDR1 and CDR2 from the germline V gene are GTSNPN and SVGIG (reference sequence). CDR3 size: 18 residues. V dropped 0 bases and J dropped 4 bases, with 19 bases sitting between them.